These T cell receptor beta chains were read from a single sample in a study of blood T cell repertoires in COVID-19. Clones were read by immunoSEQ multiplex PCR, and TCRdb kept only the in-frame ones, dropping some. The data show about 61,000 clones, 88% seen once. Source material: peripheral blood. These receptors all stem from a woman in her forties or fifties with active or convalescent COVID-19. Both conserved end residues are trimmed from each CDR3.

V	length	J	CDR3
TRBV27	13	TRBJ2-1	ASSLEAGAMNEQF
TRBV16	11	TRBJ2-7	ASSQSLGDEQY
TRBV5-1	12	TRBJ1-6	ASSLDRVNSPLH
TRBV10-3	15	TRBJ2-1	AISLQSPYETYNEQF
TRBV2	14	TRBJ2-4	ASRGLAGTSKNIQY
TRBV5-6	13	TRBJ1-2	ASSLVGTGIYGYT
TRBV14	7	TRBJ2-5	ASLIKKY
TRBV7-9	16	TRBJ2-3	ASRSKTSGRLSTDTQY
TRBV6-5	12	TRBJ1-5	ASTSGQGNQPQH
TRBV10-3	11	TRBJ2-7	AISLQGNDEQY
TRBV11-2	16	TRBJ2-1	ASSLASGTGISYNEQF
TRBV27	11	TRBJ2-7	ASSRTGSHEQY
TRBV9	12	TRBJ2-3	ASNGGRVTDTQY
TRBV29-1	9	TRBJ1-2	SVDTGVGYT
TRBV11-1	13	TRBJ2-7	ASSPSSASSYEQY
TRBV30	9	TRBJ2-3	AWGTSDTQY
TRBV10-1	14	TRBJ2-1	ASSDRGQSSYNEQF
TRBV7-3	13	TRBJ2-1	ASSYGLLVGNEQF
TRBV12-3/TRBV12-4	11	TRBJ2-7	ASSIDRAYEQY
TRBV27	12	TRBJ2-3	ASSSRDPTDTQY
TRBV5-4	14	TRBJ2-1	ASSPGGLASYNEQF